This TCR beta chain derives from a study of cytomegalovirus exposure and HLA in healthy donors. V shed 0 bases and J shed 3 bases, with 6 bases lying between them. The CDR3 is made up of 12 amino acids. Germline V CDR1 and CDR2: GTSNPN, SVGIG (reference sequence). PCR primers comprised 60 Vbeta and 13 Jbeta primers. Here immunoSEQ multiplex PCR was the method, and the copy in TCRdb shows in-frame clones only, minus some. Its listing shows some 150,000 clones. The source is a woman aged 18-29 years in good health and CMV-seropositive. The rearrangement joins TRBV30 to TRBJ2-7, with TRBD2 as a possible D gene (5 bases). Sequencing used PBMCs. The CDR3 here is CAWSVLDYEQYF. DNA for the CDR3: TGTGCCTGGAGTGTACTAGACTACGAGCAGTACTTC. The variable domain in full, with the rest retrieved from reference TRBV30 and TRBJ2-7, is SQTIHQWPATLVQPVGSPLSLECTVEGTSNPNLYWYRQAAGRGLQLLFYSVGIGQISSEVPQNLSASRPQDRQFILSSKKLLLSDSGFYLCAWSVLDYEQYFGPGTRLTVT.